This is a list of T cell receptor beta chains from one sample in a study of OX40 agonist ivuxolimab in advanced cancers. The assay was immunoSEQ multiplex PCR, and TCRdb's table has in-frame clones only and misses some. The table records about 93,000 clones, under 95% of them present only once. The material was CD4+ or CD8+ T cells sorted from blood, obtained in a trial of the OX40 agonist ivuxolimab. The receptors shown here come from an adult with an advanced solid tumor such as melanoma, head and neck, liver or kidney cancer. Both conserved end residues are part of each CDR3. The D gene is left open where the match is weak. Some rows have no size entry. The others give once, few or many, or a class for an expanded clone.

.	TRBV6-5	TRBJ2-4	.	TGTGCCAGCAGTCCATCCAGCGGGCAGTACTTC	CASSPSSGQYF
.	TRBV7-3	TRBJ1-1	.	TGTGCCAGCAGCTTAAGGATGAACACTGAAGCTTTCTTT	CASSLRMNTEAFF
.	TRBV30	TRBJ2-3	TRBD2	TGTGCCTGGAGTGTAGGCTCTAGCGGGACAGATACGCAGTATTTT	CAWSVGSSGTDTQYF
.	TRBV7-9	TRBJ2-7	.	TGTGCCAGCAACTCTCCGAATTCGTCAATCTCCTACGAGCAGTACTTC	CASNSPNSSISYEQYF
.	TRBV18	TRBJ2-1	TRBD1	TGTGCCAGCTCGCCCGACAGGGGCTCCTACAATGAGCAGTTCTTC	CASSPDRGSYNEQFF
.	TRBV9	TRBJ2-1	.	TGTGCCAGCAGCTCCCCGGGTAGGGCCAATTACTACAATGAGCAGTTCTTC	CASSSPGRANYYNEQFF
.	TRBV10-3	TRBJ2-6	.	TGTGCCATCAGTGACGGAGGCCCGCGGGCCAACGTCCTGACTTTC	CAISDGGPRANVLTF
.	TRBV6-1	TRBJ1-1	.	TGTGCCACCCAGAGGAGCGACACTGAAGCTTTCTTT	CATQRSDTEAFF
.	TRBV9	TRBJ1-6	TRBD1	TGTGCCAGCAGCGTAGGCGACAGGGTCGTAAATTCACCCCTCCACTTT	CASSVGDRVVNSPLHF
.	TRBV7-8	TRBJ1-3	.	TGTGCCAGCAGCTTAGAGCGGGTCTCTGGAAACACCATATATTTT	CASSLERVSGNTIYF
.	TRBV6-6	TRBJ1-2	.	TGTGCCAGCAGTTACCGAGGGTTAGATGGCTACACCTTC	CASSYRGLDGYTF
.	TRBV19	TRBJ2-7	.	TGTGCCAGTAGTACTAGCGTTCCATACTACGAGCAGTACTTC	CASSTSVPYYEQYF
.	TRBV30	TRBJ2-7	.	TGTGCCTGGAGTATAACGGGGTCCTACGAGCAGTACTTC	CAWSITGSYEQYF
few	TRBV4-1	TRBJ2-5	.	TGCGCCAGCAGCCAGGGACGGACTGGTACGGAGACCCAGTACTTC	CASSQGRTGTETQYF
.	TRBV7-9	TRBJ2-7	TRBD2	TGTGCCAGCAGCCAAGGGACTAGCGGGGGGGGATACGAGCAGTACTTC	CASSQGTSGGGYEQYF
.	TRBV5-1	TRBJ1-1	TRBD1	TGCGCCAGCAGCCGAGCGTGGACAGGTATTCGAACACTTAGAGCTTTCTTT	CASSRAWTGIRTLRAFF
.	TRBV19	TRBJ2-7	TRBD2	TGTGCCAGTAGTATAGCGGCGGGAGGGCCCTACGAGCAGTACTTC	CASSIAAGGPYEQYF
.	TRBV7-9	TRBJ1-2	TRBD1	TGTGCCAGCAGCTTAGGACAGGGGATGTTGACCTTC	CASSLGQGMLTF
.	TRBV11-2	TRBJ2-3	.	TGTGCCAGCAGCTCCAGACCCACAGATACGCAGTATTTT	CASSSRPTDTQYF
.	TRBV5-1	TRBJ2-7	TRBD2	TGCGCCAGCAGTTGGAGCACTAGCGGGACCTACGAGCAGTACTTC	CASSWSTSGTYEQYF
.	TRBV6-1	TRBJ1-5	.	TGTGCCAGCAGTCCGAGAAATCAGCCCCAGCATTTT	CASSPRNQPQHF
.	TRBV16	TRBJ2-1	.	TGTGCCAGCAGCCAACTGGAAGGGATCTACAATGAGCAGTTCTTC	CASSQLEGIYNEQFF
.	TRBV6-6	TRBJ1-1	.	TGTGCCAGCAGCCGAATTAACACTGAAGCTTTCTTT	CASSRINTEAFF
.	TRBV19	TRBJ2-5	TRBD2	TGTGCCAGTAGTATAGGCCTAGCGGGGGGCCGGGAGACCCAGTACTTC	CASSIGLAGGRETQYF
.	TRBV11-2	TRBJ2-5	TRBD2	TGTGCCAGCAGTTCACCGGGGACTAGCGAAGAGACCCAGTACTTC	CASSSPGTSEETQYF
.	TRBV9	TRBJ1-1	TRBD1	TGTGCCAGCAGCGTTACAGGGGCCCCAAACACTGAAGCTTTCTTT	CASSVTGAPNTEAFF
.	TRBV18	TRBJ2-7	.	TGTGCCAGCTCACCAGACCCCCCCGGGGAGCAGTACTTC	CASSPDPPGEQYF
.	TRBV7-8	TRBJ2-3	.	TGTGCCAGCAGCTTCTCGGATACGCAGTATTTT	CASSFSDTQYF
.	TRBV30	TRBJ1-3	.	TGTGCCTGGAGTGTAAGTCACTCTGGAAACACCATATATTTT	CAWSVSHSGNTIYF
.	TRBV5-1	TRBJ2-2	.	TGCGCCAGCAGCCACAGGACGAACACCGGGGAGCTGTTTTTT	CASSHRTNTGELFF
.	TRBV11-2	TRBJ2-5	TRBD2	TGTGCCAGCAGCGTGACTAGCGAAGGGTTAGGAGAGACCCAGTACTTC	CASSVTSEGLGETQYF
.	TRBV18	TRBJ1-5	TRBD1	TGTGCCAGCTCACCTCAGGGGGGCCAGCCCCAGCATTTT	CASSPQGGQPQHF
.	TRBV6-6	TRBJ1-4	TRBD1	TGTGCCAGCAGGGAGGGACAGGGTTATGAAAAACTGTTTTTT	CASREGQGYEKLFF
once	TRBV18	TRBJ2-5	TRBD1	TGTGCCAGCTCACCAGGACAGGATCAAGAGACCCAGTACTTC	CASSPGQDQETQYF
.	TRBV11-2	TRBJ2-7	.	TGTGCCAGCAGCCCGGGGCGGGGCTCTCCCTACGAGCAGTACTTC	CASSPGRGSPYEQYF
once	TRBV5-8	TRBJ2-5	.	TGTGCCAGCAAAATTTTACGGGGGGACAGACAAGAGACCCAGTACTTC	CASKILRGDRQETQYF
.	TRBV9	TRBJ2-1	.	TGTGCCAGAAAGAGCGGTGGAACTCCTAGGGAGCAGTTCTTC	CARKSGGTPREQFF
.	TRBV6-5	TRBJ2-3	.	TGTGCCAGCAGTTACTCTACAGGAAATACGCAGTATTTT	CASSYSTGNTQYF
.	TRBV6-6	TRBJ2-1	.	TGTGCCAGCATTATAGACCGAACTTTCAATGAGCAGTTCTTC	CASIIDRTFNEQFF
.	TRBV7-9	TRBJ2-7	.	TGTGCCAGCAGCTTAGCTGCAGTATCCGAGCAGTACTTC	CASSLAAVSEQYF
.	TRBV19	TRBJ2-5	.	TGTGCCAGTAGTGCCTTTGGTAGCCAAGAGACCCAGTACTTC	CASSAFGSQETQYF
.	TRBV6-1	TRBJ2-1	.	TGTGCCAGCAGTTCTATTTATGAGCAGTTCTTC	CASSSIYEQFF
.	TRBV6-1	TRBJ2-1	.	TGTGCCAGCAGTGCGAGGGAGCACAATGAGCAGTTCTTC	CASSAREHNEQFF
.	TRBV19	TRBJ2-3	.	TGTGCCAGTAGTATGGGCGGGAGCACAGATACGCAGTATTTT	CASSMGGSTDTQYF
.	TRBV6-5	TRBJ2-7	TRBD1	TGTGCCAGCAGTTACTCGAAGGGACAGGACTACGAGCAGTACTTC	CASSYSKGQDYEQYF
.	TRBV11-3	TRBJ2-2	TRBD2	TGTGCCAGCAGCCCCGGACTAGCGGGAACCGGGGAGCTGTTTTTT	CASSPGLAGTGELFF
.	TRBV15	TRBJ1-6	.	TGTGCCACCAGCAGGGAGGACGTGGGTAATTCACCCCTCCACTTT	CATSREDVGNSPLHF
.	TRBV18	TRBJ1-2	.	TGTGCCAGCTCACTTGAAAGTTATGGCTACACCTTC	CASSLESYGYTF
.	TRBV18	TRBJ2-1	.	TGTGCCAGCTCACGCGGTGCTACTCCGGGGGAGGAGCAGTTCTTC	CASSRGATPGEEQFF
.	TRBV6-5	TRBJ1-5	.	TGTGCCAGCTACGGCAGGGTGGGACAGCCCCAGCATTTT	CASYGRVGQPQHF
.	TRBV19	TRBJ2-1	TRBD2	TGTGCCAGTACCACCCTACTAGCGGGGGTAGGGGGGGAAAATGAGCAGTTCTTC	CASTTLLAGVGGENEQFF
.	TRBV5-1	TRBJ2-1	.	TGCGCCAGCAGCTTGGACGGACAGAAATACAATGAGCAGTTCTTC	CASSLDGQKYNEQFF
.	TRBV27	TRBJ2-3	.	TGTGCCAGCAGTTCCAAGGTTGCGGCGGGGTGGAATACGCAGTATTTT	CASSSKVAAGWNTQYF
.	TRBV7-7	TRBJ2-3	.	TGTGCTAGCAGCTTAGGGGGGGAGGCAGATACGCAGTATTTT	CASSLGGEADTQYF
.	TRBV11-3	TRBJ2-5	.	TGTGCCAGCAGCTTAGGGGGGGCACAGCAAGAGACCCAGTACTTC	CASSLGGAQQETQYF
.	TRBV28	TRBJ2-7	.	TGTGCCAGCCTCAATGGTGGCAGCTCCTACGAGCAGTACTTC	CASLNGGSSYEQYF
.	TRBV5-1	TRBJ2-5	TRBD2	TGCGCCAGCAGCTCGTATGAACTAGCGGGATTCCAAGAGACCCAGTACTTC	CASSSYELAGFQETQYF
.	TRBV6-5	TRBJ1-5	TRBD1	TGTGCCAGCAGTTACGACAGGGAGCAGCCCCAGCATTTT	CASSYDREQPQHF
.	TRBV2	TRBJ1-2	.	TGTGCCAGCAGTGAAGGGCCAGTTCTTAACTATGGCTACACCTTC	CASSEGPVLNYGYTF
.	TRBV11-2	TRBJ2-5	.	TGTGCCAGCAGCTTCAGAACGGGGAGAGAGACCCAGTACTTC	CASSFRTGRETQYF